The 2 T cell receptor beta chains below come from one sample, sequenced in a study of naive CD8 T cells in extremely preterm neonates. Assay: immunoSEQ multiplex PCR; the TCRdb copy retains only in-frame clones and omits some. The repertoire consists of roughly 5,000 clones, with nearly 98% occurring once and the leading ten covering roughly 0.82%. Sequencing was carried out using naive CD8+ T cells from blood. All receptors come from a human donor in good health.

V and J are TRBV10-1 and TRBJ1-1; maybe TRBD1 (6 bases). With 3 bases removed from V and 4 bases from J, the gap between germline ends came to 15 bases. The CDR3 spans 15 residues. CDR1 WNHNN and CDR2 SYGVQD come from the germline V gene (reference sequence). The CDR3 spells CASSEGREGGTEAFF. The CDR3 DNA reads as TGCGCCAGCAGTGAAGGTCGGGAGGGGGGCACTGAAGCTTTCTTT.

This rearrangement joins TRBV4-3 to TRBJ1-2; D gene ambiguous. Trimming took 1 base from V and 3 from J, leaving 12 bases between them. The germline CDR1 and CDR2 sequences are LGHNA and YSLEER. The CDR3 spans 15 residues. CDR3 protein: CASSQGVEGYYGYTF. CDR3 DNA sequence: TGCGCCAGCAGCCAAGGGGTGGAGGGCTACTATGGCTACACCTTC.